The 30 T cell receptor beta chains in this list originate from one sample, sequenced in a study of blood T cell repertoires in COVID-19. Generated by immunoSEQ multiplex PCR, the TCRdb table keeps only in-frame clones and is missing some. The sample has roughly 95,000 clones, 70% to 85% seen once. The sample taken for sequencing was peripheral blood. The receptors stem from a human donor in a cohort sampled during active COVID-19.

This rearrangement joins TRBV2 to TRBJ1-2; 9 nucleotides align to TRBD1. The CDR3 contains 15 residues. The ends lost 4 bases at V and 6 bases at J; junction bases unmatched: 9. CDR1 and CDR2 (germline): SNHLY, FYNNEI. The CDR3, as DNA: TGTGCCAGCAGTGCGGGACAGGGAGGCTATAATGGCTACACCTTC. This encodes CASSAGQGGYNGYTF.

The chain recombines TRBV3-1 (or the pseudogene TRBV3-2) with TRBJ2-5, with TRBD2 as a possible D gene (6 bases). CDR3 length: 14 amino acids. Deletions cut 5 bases from V and 7 bases from J, with 17 bases between. Germline loops: CDR1 LGHDT, CDR2 YNNKEL (reference sequence). CDR3 amino acids: CASSYRDWIGTQYF. The CDR3 nucleotides read TGTGCCAGCAGCTACCGGGACTGGATTGGGACCCAGTACTTC.

The V gene is TRBV24-1, the J gene TRBJ2-1; 7 nucleotides line up with TRBD2. Germline lookup yields CDR1 KGHDR and CDR2 SFDVKD. Germline trimming cut 7 bases from V and 8 bases from J; bases unmatched to any gene: 7. CDR3 length equals 13 residues. CDR3 in DNA: TGTGCCACCAGGGGGACTACTAGGGATGAGCAGTTCTTC. Protein sequence: CATRGTTRDEQFF.

The rearrangement joins TRBV7-2 to TRBJ2-3; 8 bases are shared with TRBD1. The CDR3 has 15 amino acids. Germline V lookup: CDR1 SGHTA, CDR2 FQGNSA. V lost 2 bases, J lost 5 bases, and 6 bases stayed unmatched. Written as DNA, the CDR3 is TGTGCCAGCAGCTTACGCTCCAGGGGGCAAGATACGCAGTATTTT. Residues: CASSLRSRGQDTQYF.

This clone was detected only a few times. The rearrangement uses TRBV18 and TRBJ2-3; D unresolved. V lost 5 bases and J 3 bases, leaving 15 bases between the germline ends. The CDR3 has 15 residues. CDR1 is KGHSH and CDR2 is LQKENI in the germline V gene. CDR3 DNA sequence: TGTGCCAGCTCATTTCGGAGAAGTGTGACAGATACGCAGTATTTT. Encoded protein: CASSFRRSVTDTQYF.

Only one count was recorded for this clone. The J gene is TRBJ2-7, the V gene TRBV18; 10 positions match TRBD1. The CDR3 has 15 residues. J was trimmed by 7 bases and V by 5 bases; bases with no gene match: 11. Germline V gene lookup returns CDR1 KGHSH and CDR2 LQKENI. DNA of the CDR3: TGTGCCAGCTCAGCTATGGGGACAGGGGCAAGGGAGCAGTACTTC. Translating it yields CASSAMGTGAREQYF.

The chain uses TRBV24-1 and TRBJ2-3; TRBD2 matches at 12 bases. The CDR3 has 18 amino acids. CDR1 is KGHDR, CDR2 SFDVKD, per germline. V was clipped by 1 base and J by 5 bases; unmatched bases: 9. CDR3 coding DNA: TGTGCCACCAGTGATTTCGGGTCTAGCGGGAGGGCGGAAGATACGCAGTATTTT. This sequence encodes CATSDFGSSGRAEDTQYF.

This chain connects TRBV10-3 to TRBJ1-4; D might be TRBD1 (6 bases). This CDR3 region has 14 residues. Germline CDR1 is ENHRY and CDR2 is SYGVKD. Trimming removed 6 bases from V and 8 bases from J, with 16 bases in between. CDR3 in amino acids: CAISQGLLGEKLFF. DNA for the CDR3: TGTGCCATCAGCCAGGGGTTGTTAGGGGAAAAACTGTTTTTT.

The chain combines TRBV27 with TRBJ2-1; TRBD2 might be the D (5 bases). CDR1 and CDR2 from the germline V gene are MNHEY and SMNVEV (reference sequence). The CDR3 extends over 16 amino acids. With 5 bases removed from V and 4 bases from J, the gap between germline ends came to 18 bases. The CDR3, as DNA: TGTGCCAGCAGTCCGGCCCCCCAGCGGTTTTACAATGAGCAGTTCTTC. This sequence encodes CASSPAPQRFYNEQFF.

This clone was seen more than once but under ten times. The rearrangement joins TRBV7-9 to TRBJ1-1; 7 bases agree with TRBD1. Per the germline V gene, CDR1 is SEHNR and CDR2 is FQNEAQ (reference sequence). V lost 2 bases to trimming and J lost 1 base; unmatched junction nucleotides: 1. The CDR3 has 14 residues. CDR3 sequence (DNA): TGTGCCAGCAGCTTAAAGGGGGCGAACACTGAAGCTTTCTTT. Protein product: CASSLKGANTEAFF.

The chain uses TRBV5-1 and TRBJ2-1; D gene uncertain. CDR1 and CDR2 (germline): SGHRS, YFSETQ. The length of the CDR3 is 11 residues. V was cut by 6 bases and J by 8 bases, with 9 bases left in between. The CDR3 sequence is CASTLSDEQFF. Written as DNA, the CDR3 is TGCGCCAGCACCCTGAGCGATGAGCAGTTCTTC.

This clone was recorded a few times. V usage is TRBV9 and J usage is TRBJ2-1; 9 bases line up with TRBD2. The J segment lost 8 bases and the V segment lost 4 bases, leaving 13 bases of the junction unmatched. The CDR3 has 16 amino acids. The germline CDR1 and CDR2 sequences are SGDLS and YYNGEE. For the CDR3, the DNA is TGTGCCAGCAGCCCGGGGGGAGCGGGAGGATCCTATGAGCAGTTCTTC. Residues: CASSPGGAGGSYEQFF.

This clone came up a few times. This chain connects TRBV6-5 to TRBJ1-2; 9 bases fit TRBD1. Germline CDR1 MNHEY, CDR2 SVGAGI. Trimming at V came to 6 bases and at J to 7 bases, leaving 9 bases not matched to a gene. CDR3 size: 14 residues. In nucleotides, the CDR3 is TGTGCCAGCAGAATTATGGGACAGGGAGGTGGCTACACCTTC. This gives the protein CASRIMGQGGGYTF.

The chain combines TRBV6-6 with TRBJ2-5, with TRBD1 as a possible D gene (5 bases). V shed 7 bases and J shed 5 bases, with 14 bases lying between them. Germline V lookup: CDR1 MNHNY, CDR2 SVGAGI (reference sequence). The CDR3 is 13 amino acids. This chain's CDR3 is CASKSGLLETQYF. The CDR3 DNA reads TGTGCCAGCAAATCAGGGTTGCTGGAGACCCAGTACTTC.

V usage is TRBV6-1 and J usage is TRBJ1-5; possibly TRBD1 for D (6 bases). Trimming removed 4 bases from V and 2 bases from J, with 15 bases in between. Per the germline V gene, CDR1 is MNHNS and CDR2 is SASEGT. The CDR3 totals 16 residues. CDR3 nucleotides: TGTGCCAGCAGTGCCTTGCGGGGGCTGGGCAATCAGCCCCAGCATTTT. It specifies CASSALRGLGNQPQHF.

For this clone: Within the sample, other DNA sequences also encode this same CDR3. The chain links TRBV6-5 to TRBJ1-1; D is uncertain. The CDR3 loop spans 16 amino acids. V dropped 3 bases and J dropped 0 bases, with 14 bases sitting between them. The germline V gene has CDR1 MNHEY and CDR2 SVGAGI. This chain's CDR3 is CASSYGRGYMNTEAFF. CDR3 in DNA: TGTGCCAGCAGTTATGGTCGGGGATACATGAACACTGAAGCTTTCTTT.

This chain uses TRBV11-1 with TRBJ1-1, with D perhaps matching TRBD1 (5 bases). This CDR3 comprises 14 residues. Germline V gives CDR1 SGHAT, CDR2 FQDESV (reference sequence). Trimming shortened V by 5 bases and J by 5 bases, and 15 bases separated the two germline ends. DNA of the CDR3: TGTGCCAGCAGCCGGACGGGAGGGGTAACTGAAGCTTTCTTT. Amino acids: CASSRTGGVTEAFF.

The chain joins TRBV19 to TRBJ1-2; D perhaps matches TRBD1 (6 bases). The CDR3 totals 15 residues. Germline V lookup: CDR1 LNHDA, CDR2 SQIVND (reference sequence). Trimming took off 4 bases at V and 2 bases at J, with 14 bases between the two ends. CDR3 bases: TGTGCCAGTAGTACCGTCTTTGGGACAAACTATGGCTACACCTTC. Its protein product is CASSTVFGTNYGYTF.

This chain connects TRBV27 to TRBJ1-1; a possible D gene is TRBD1 (6 bases). The germline V gene has CDR1 MNHEY and CDR2 SMNVEV (reference sequence). CDR3 length: 16 amino acids. V was clipped by 7 bases and J by 1 base, with 19 bases between them. The CDR3 spells CASTVTTGTSNTEAFF. The CDR3 region has the DNA TGTGCCAGCACCGTGACGACAGGTACATCGAACACTGAAGCTTTCTTT.

The chain carries TRBV12-3 or TRBV12-4 and TRBJ2-2, with 7 positions matching TRBD1. With V trimmed by 6 bases and J by 5 bases, 3 bases remained unmatched. The length of the CDR3 is 13 residues. The CDR3 loop is CASRTTGTGELFF. Written as DNA, the CDR3 is TGTGCCAGCAGGACGACAGGGACCGGGGAGCTGTTTTTT.

This clone came up a few times. The J gene is TRBJ1-2, the V gene TRBV19; maybe TRBD1 (5 bases). This CDR3 has 15 residues. V shed 5 bases and J shed 0 bases, with 13 bases lying between them. Germline assignment: CDR1 LNHDA and CDR2 SQIVND (reference sequence). The chain's CDR3 is CASSALQVTNYGYTF. CDR3 in DNA: TGTGCCAGTAGTGCCTTACAGGTGACTAACTATGGCTACACCTTC.

This chain joins TRBV4-1 and TRBJ2-1; D unresolved. V lost 0 bases and J 4 bases, leaving 10 bases between the germline ends. CDR3 length equals 15 residues. Per germline, CDR1 MGHRA and CDR2 YSYEKL. The DNA of the CDR3 is TGCGCCAGCAGCCAAGAACAGCCCAATTACAATGAGCAGTTCTTC. Translating it yields CASSQEQPNYNEQFF.

V gene TRBV3-1 (or the pseudogene TRBV3-2) combines with J gene TRBJ2-2, with 7 bases that match TRBD2. Trimming cost V 4 bases and J 6 bases; bases outside gene matches: 14. The germline V gene encodes CDR1 LGHDT and CDR2 YNNKEL (reference sequence). This CDR3 region has 17 residues. CDR3: CASSRRGRGSLAGELFF. Written as DNA, the CDR3 is TGTGCCAGCAGCCGCCGAGGGCGCGGGAGCTTGGCCGGGGAGCTGTTTTTT.

The chain uses TRBV19 and TRBJ2-1; 9 nucleotides match TRBD2. CDR1 and CDR2 from the germline V gene are LNHDA and SQIVND (reference sequence). The ends lost 3 bases at V and 8 bases at J; junction bases unmatched: 14. CDR3 length: 17 amino acids. The CDR3 nucleotides are TGTGCCAGTAGTATTACGGCTAGCGGGGAGAGGTGGGATGAGCAGTTCTTC. It encodes CASSITASGERWDEQFF.

CDR3 DNA sequence: TGTGCCAGTAGTATTTTGGCAGGGATGAACACTGAAGCTTTCTTT. Translating gives CASSILAGMNTEAFF. The rearrangement links TRBV19 to TRBJ1-1, with a possible D match to TRBD1 (5 bases). CDR1 is LNHDA and CDR2 is SQIVND in the germline V gene (reference sequence). This CDR3 has 15 residues. The V end was cut by 3 bases, the J end by 0 bases, with 11 bases between.

V and J are TRBV24-1 and TRBJ1-2; D not resolved. The length of the CDR3 is 13 residues. The germline V gene has CDR1 KGHDR and CDR2 SFDVKD. The germline V and J ends were trimmed by 0 bases and 6 bases, with 7 bases remaining between them. The CDR3 coding sequence is TGTGCCACCAGTGATTTGGGCCAGGATGGCTACACCTTC. Translated: CATSDLGQDGYTF.

CDR3 nucleotides: TGTGCCAGCAGTTCCTTAAATCCGGGACAATACAATGAGCAGTTCTTC. Protein sequence: CASSSLNPGQYNEQFF. The J gene is TRBJ2-1, the V gene TRBV6-5; possibly TRBD1 for D (6 bases). Trimming stripped 4 bases from V and 4 bases from J, with 17 bases between. The CDR3 extends over 16 amino acids. Germline V gives CDR1 MNHEY, CDR2 SVGAGI.

The CDR3 DNA sequence: TGTGCCAGCAGCCCACAGGGCTATGGCTACACCTTC. Translated: CASSPQGYGYTF. This chain uses TRBV7-2 with TRBJ1-2; perhaps TRBD1 as D (6 bases). The ends were cut back, 5 bases at V and 4 bases at J, with 8 bases in the middle. CDR3 length equals 12 residues. The V gene's germline CDR1 is SGHTA and CDR2 FQGNSA.

With regard to this clone: Mismatch with germline at one junction end may stem from a read error. J is TRBJ2-7 and V is TRBV12-3 or TRBV12-4; 13 positions match TRBD2. The CDR3 length is 12 residues. The CDR3 here is CASRRLAGGFIF. DNA of the CDR3: TGTGCCAGCAGAAGACTAGCGGGGGGCTTTATTTTC.

The rearrangement uses TRBV4-1 and TRBJ1-2, with D maybe TRBD1 (5 bases). V was trimmed by 2 bases and J by 0 bases, leaving 13 bases between them. There are 16 residues in the CDR3. Germline loops: CDR1 MGHRA, CDR2 YSYEKL. CDR3 sequence: CASSQNSGLANYGYTF. In DNA, the CDR3 is TGCGCCAGCAGCCAAAACTCAGGGTTAGCTAACTATGGCTACACCTTC.